The present T cell receptor beta chain was sequenced within a study of blood T cells in healthy people across ages. This clonotype was counted only a few times. The authors ran a second PCR of about 6 to 12 cycles using a sample-barcoded 5' primer and a J-beta primer mix. MiXCR, applied by TCRdb to the 5' RACE reads, yields one record per CDR3 protein. The sample carries about 800,000 distinct CDR3 sequences, 20% to 25% recorded once. Trimming took 3 bases from V and 8 from J, leaving 10 bases between them. The CDR3 totals 12 residues. This sample was shared with a second study, whose subject was T cells of mothers and their children.

The TCR comes from a boy between 10 and 17 years old in good health. The rearrangement links TRBV12-3 or TRBV12-4 to TRBJ1-2; no clear D gene. Material: blood. As DNA, the CDR3 is TGTGCCAGCAGTTTGGGCCGTCAGGGCTACACCTTC. It translates to CASSLGRQGYTF.